Each of the 8 T cell receptor beta chains below was sequenced from the same sample in a study of cytomegalovirus exposure and HLA in healthy donors. The PCR was carried out with 60 Vbeta primers and 13 Jbeta primers. The method was immunoSEQ multiplex PCR; TCRdb's version includes in-frame clones alone and lacks a portion of them. The sample yields around 140,000 clones, around 80% seen once. The sequencing input was PBMCs. Receptors were obtained from a female donor in good health and CMV-seronegative.

V and J are TRBV2 and TRBJ2-1; D might be TRBD2 (6 bases). The V end was cut by 6 bases, the J end by 8 bases, with 8 bases between. The CDR3 loop spans 11 amino acids. Germline V gives CDR1 SNHLY, CDR2 FYNNEI. CDR3: CASRREDEQFF. The DNA for the CDR3 is TGTGCCAGCAGGAGGGAGGATGAGCAGTTCTTC.

The chain carries TRBV2 and TRBJ2-7; a weak D match, TRBD1 (6 bases). Trimming removed 3 bases at V and 2 bases at J, with 14 bases between. Germline CDR1 reads SNHLY; CDR2 reads FYNNEI. CDR3 length: 15 residues. CDR3 nucleotide sequence: TGTGCCAGCAGTGATTTAGCCGAGGGGGCCTACGAGCAGTACTTC. The encoded protein is CASSDLAEGAYEQYF. Looking up the rest from reference TRBV2 and TRBJ2-7 gives the full variable domain: EPEVTQTPSHQVTQMGQEVILRCVPISNHLYFYWYRQILGQKVEFLVSFYNNEISEKSEIFDDQFSVERPDGSNFTLKIRSTKLEDSAMYFCASSDLAEGAYEQYFGPGTRLTVT.

In this sample, this clone turned up a few times. The chain joins TRBV28 to TRBJ1-5, with TRBD1 matching over 12 bases. CDR1 is MDHEN, CDR2 SYDVKM, per germline. This CDR3 has 15 amino acids. V was clipped by 6 bases and J by 6 bases; unmatched bases: 6. CDR3 loop: CASSHGTGGTQPQHF. The CDR3 DNA reads TGTGCCAGCAGCCATGGGACAGGGGGCACTCAGCCCCAGCATTTT.

The chain is built from TRBV4-2 and TRBJ2-3, with D possibly TRBD2 on 6 matching bases. Germline assignment: CDR1 LGHNA and CDR2 YNFKEQ. V lost 3 bases and J 2 bases, leaving 12 bases between the germline ends. The length of the CDR3 is 15 residues. The CDR3, as DNA: TGTGCCAGCAGCCAGGGAGCGGGTTTCACAGATACGCAGTATTTT. It specifies CASSQGAGFTDTQYF.

The chain carries TRBV28 and TRBJ2-2; perhaps TRBD1 as D (6 bases). Germline lookup yields CDR1 MDHEN and CDR2 SYDVKM. The CDR3 is made up of 16 amino acids. The V end lost 7 bases, the J end lost 3 bases, and 18 bases lay between the germline ends. This chain's CDR3 is CASTIGVTGYTGELFF. DNA of the CDR3: TGTGCCAGCACTATAGGGGTGACAGGATACACCGGGGAGCTGTTTTTT.

The chain has TRBV27 and TRBJ2-7; 11 bases are shared with TRBD1. The trim removed 6 bases at V and 9 bases at J, leaving 13 bases unmatched. CDR3 length: 15 amino acids. Germline CDR1 MNHEY, CDR2 SMNVEV (reference sequence). CDR3 amino acids: CASRMTGTGGVGQYF. In DNA form, the CDR3 reads TGTGCCAGCAGAATGACCGGGACAGGGGGAGTTGGGCAGTACTTC.

The sample holds one count of this clone. This chain joins TRBV5-1 and TRBJ1-6; weak D call: TRBD1 (6 bases). The CDR3 loop spans 15 amino acids. Germline values: CDR1 SGHRS, CDR2 YFSETQ. V dropped 5 bases and J dropped 5 bases, with 14 bases sitting between them. CDR3 nucleotides: TGCGCCAGCAGTGGGAGGGGGATAAATAATTCACCCCTCCACTTT. Translated, it gives CASSGRGINNSPLHF.

The chain carries TRBV28 and TRBJ2-7; 10 bases fit TRBD1. Germline V gene lookup returns CDR1 MDHEN and CDR2 SYDVKM. The J segment lost 3 bases and the V segment lost 7 bases, leaving 6 bases of the junction unmatched. There are 14 residues in the CDR3. In DNA, the CDR3 is TGTGCCAGCATCTCGGGACAGGGGTTCTACGAGCAGTACTTC. Its protein is CASISGQGFYEQYF. Looking up the rest from reference TRBV28 and TRBJ2-7 gives the full variable domain: DVKVTQSSRYLVKRTGEKVFLECVQDMDHENMFWYRQDPGLGLRLIYFSYDVKMKEKGDIPEGYSVSREKKERFSLILESASTNQTSMYLCASISGQGFYEQYFGPGTRLTVT.